These 15 T cell receptor beta chains originate from one sample sequenced in a study of shared T cell receptors in the human thymus. Produced via immunoSEQ multiplex PCR; TCRdb's table is partial and in-frame only. The table lists roughly 710,000 clones, approximately 85% of them singletons. A further study also used this sample, focusing on human thymus T cells.

Sequencing used thymocytes. These receptors were obtained from a girl under three years old with a congenital heart defect.

The chain is built from TRBV28 and TRBJ2-2; a possible D gene is TRBD2 (5 bases). Germline CDR1 is MDHEN and CDR2 is SYDVKM. This CDR3 spans 13 amino acids. Trimming pared 7 bases from V and 7 bases from J, leaving 13 bases between. DNA for the CDR3: TGTGCCAGCACCCTCTACGGGGACGGGGAGCTGTTTTTT. It codes for CASTLYGDGELFF.

This clone has more than one count but fewer than ten. This chain connects TRBV6-6 to TRBJ1-1, with 10 bases aligning to TRBD1. The CDR3 totals 13 residues. The junction had 6 bases not matched to a gene; V was cut back by 4 bases and J by 10 bases. Germline V lookup: CDR1 MNHNY, CDR2 SVGAGI (reference sequence). The CDR3 bases are TGTGCCAGCAGTTGGGGGACAGGGGATCGAGCTTTCTTT. Its translation is CASSWGTGDRAFF.

DNA of the CDR3: TGTGCCAGCAGACATCCGAGGGTTCGGAGGGATGGCTACACCTTC. Translating it yields CASRHPRVRRDGYTF. This chain connects TRBV5-6 to TRBJ1-2; D not certain. The CDR3 sequence is 15 residues long. The V end was cut by 5 bases, the J end by 6 bases, with 20 bases between. The germline CDR1 and CDR2 sequences are SGHDT and YYEEEE.

This clone occurred once. This chain uses TRBV6-5 with TRBJ1-1; possible D gene TRBD1, 6 bases. CDR1 and CDR2 (germline): MNHEY, SVGAGI. V was trimmed by 4 bases and J by 3 bases, leaving 9 bases between them. The CDR3 has 13 amino acids. The chain's CDR3 is CASSSPGDTEAFF. The CDR3 DNA is TGTGCCAGCAGTTCTCCAGGGGACACTGAAGCTTTCTTT.

This clone has only a few counts. V usage is TRBV27 and J usage is TRBJ1-1, with a possible D match to TRBD1 (5 bases). The CDR3 covers 16 residues. V was shortened by 3 bases and J by 0 bases, with 14 bases between the two germline ends. CDR1 MNHEY and CDR2 SMNVEV come from the germline V gene (reference sequence). CDR3 sequence: CASSLTPDSMNTEAFF. The CDR3 nucleotides are TGTGCCAGCAGTTTGACCCCTGACAGCATGAACACTGAAGCTTTCTTT.

This chain links TRBV12-5 with TRBJ2-3, with TRBD2 matching over 10 bases. The CDR3 totals 19 residues. CDR1 and CDR2 from the germline V gene are LGHNT and FRNRAP. V dropped 0 bases and J dropped 6; count of bases not matched to a gene: 15. In DNA form, the CDR3 reads TGTGCTAGTGGTTTGGTTGGACTAGCGGAGACTCGACAAGGGGATACGCAGTATTTT. It translates to CASGLVGLAETRQGDTQYF.

The chain links TRBV14 to TRBJ1-2; 7 bases line up with TRBD1. This CDR3 region has 15 residues. CDR1 is SGHDN, CDR2 FVKESK, per germline. V was pared by 1 base and J by 4 bases, with 6 bases of the junction left unmatched. The CDR3 sequence is CASSQVQGGLYGYTF. As DNA, the CDR3 is TGTGCCAGCAGCCAAGTTCAGGGGGGACTCTATGGCTACACCTTC. The full variable domain, with the rest looked up from reference TRBV14 and TRBJ1-2, is EAGVTQFPSHSVIEKGQTVTLRCDPISGHDNLYWYRRVMGKEIKFLLHFVKESKQDESGMPNNRFLAERTGGTYSTLKVQPAELEDSGVYFCASSQVQGGLYGYTFGSGTRLTVV.

V and J are TRBV29-1 and TRBJ2-3; the D gene is possibly TRBD1 (5 bases). CDR3 length: 14 residues. V was clipped by 1 base and J by 0 bases, with 8 bases between them. The germline CDR1 and CDR2 sequences are SQVTM and ANQGSEA. For the CDR3, the DNA is TGCAGCGTTGAAGGGGGCAGAAGCACAGATACGCAGTATTTT. The encoded protein is CSVEGGRSTDTQYF.

The chain carries TRBV4-2 and TRBJ1-4; maybe TRBD1 (6 bases). The CDR3 has 15 residues. CDR1 and CDR2 from the germline V gene are LGHNA and YNFKEQ. Between the trimmed V and J ends, which lost 1 base and 8 bases, there was a span of 14 bases. The DNA for the CDR3 is TGTGCCAGCAGCCAAGTTAACAGGGTGGGGGAAAAACTGTTTTTT. Its protein product is CASSQVNRVGEKLFF.

The chain recombines TRBV29-1 with TRBJ1-1, with D possibly TRBD1 on 6 matching bases. CDR1 SQVTM and CDR2 ANQGSEA come from the germline V gene. The CDR3 covers 17 residues. V lost 0 bases, J lost 5 bases, and 22 bases lay in between. CDR3 sequence: CSVEEGGRGVGRTEAFF. CDR3 bases: TGCAGCGTTGAAGAGGGGGGGCGCGGTGTTGGAAGGACTGAAGCTTTCTTT.

CDR3 amino acids: CASSLEGPGGTEAFF. The CDR3 bases are TGTGCCAGCAGCTTAGAGGGCCCGGGAGGCACTGAAGCTTTCTTT. The chain carries TRBV7-9 and TRBJ1-1; D gene unclear. Germline assignment: CDR1 SEHNR and CDR2 FQNEAQ (reference sequence). This CDR3 spans 15 amino acids. The ends were cut back, 1 base at V and 4 bases at J, with 13 bases in the middle.

This chain uses TRBV2 with TRBJ1-5; 9 bases agree with TRBD1. The V segment lost 4 bases and the J segment 7 bases; nucleotides outside the gene matches: 11. The CDR3 has 16 amino acids. Germline V gives CDR1 SNHLY, CDR2 FYNNEI. CDR3 coding DNA: TGTGCCAGCAGTGTTATCGGACAGGGGATAGGACAGCCCCAGCATTTT. Encoded protein: CASSVIGQGIGQPQHF.

Notes on this clone: The same CDR3 also results from other DNA sequences found in this sample. The CDR3 coding sequence is TGTGCCAGCAGTTTGGTCGGGGAGAACACTGAAGCTTTCTTT. It yields the protein CASSLVGENTEAFF. The genes are TRBV28 and TRBJ1-1; D gene unclear. V lost 3 bases, J lost 1 base, and 9 bases lay in between. Germline CDR1 MDHEN, CDR2 SYDVKM. CDR3 length: 14 amino acids.

The genes are TRBV10-2 and TRBJ2-1; 8 bases agree with TRBD2. The CDR3 totals 15 residues. The germline CDR1 and CDR2 sequences are WSHSY and SAAADI. The V and J ends lost 0 bases and 2 bases, in that order; junction bases with no gene match: 0. The DNA for the CDR3 is TGCGCCAGCAGTGAGTCGCGGGGGGCCTACAATGAGCAGTTCTTC. The encoded protein is CASSESRGAYNEQFF.

This chain joins TRBV5-1 and TRBJ1-4; D may be TRBD1 (6 bases). This CDR3 spans 13 amino acids. Trimming stripped 4 bases from V and 8 bases from J, with 12 bases between. Germline-derived CDR1 and CDR2 are SGHRS and YFSETQ. The CDR3 loop is CASSPGGLEKLFF. In DNA form, the CDR3 reads TGCGCCAGCAGCCCCGGGGGGCTGGAAAAACTGTTTTTT.